The present T cell receptor (beta chain) was sequenced within a study of regulatory T cells in long-lasting Graves disease. Study background: Over 5 years of antithyroid drugs with positive TSH receptor antibodies was taken to mean persistent Graves' disease.

The time point is: persistent/refractory GD, antithyroid drugs over 5 years with positive TRAb. Making the TCR library involved RNA that had been extracted from PBMCs. According to the study, TCR beta libraries were built with iRepertoire HTBI primers and CDR3-region Arm-PCR. From the multiplex PCR reads, TCRdb called clonotypes with MiXCR, one entry per CDR3 protein. The table records 360,000 or so distinct CDR3 sequences, roughly 24% of them present only once. Comment on this clonotype: What it binds is unknown.

V was clipped by 3 bases and J by 5 bases; unmatched bases: 8. Germline CDR1 is SGHDT and CDR2 is YYEEEE. This CDR3 has 15 residues. Whole-study findings and limits: Peripheral blood was the sole material, not thyroid tissue. Persistent disease preferred TRBV28, TRBJ1-2 and TRBJ2-5. Those with persistent Graves' had less TCR diversity than newly diagnosed patients.

The V gene is TRBV5-6, the J gene TRBJ2-7; TRBD1 matches 10 bases. The sequence came from a woman between 40 and 50 years old with Graves disease. This specimen consisted of peripheral blood mononuclear cells (PBMCs), obtained when the disease was refractory, from a patient treated with antithyroid drugs. The CDR3 nucleotides read TGTGCCAGCAGCTCACCCGGGACAGGGGTGCACGAGCAGTACTTC. The encoded protein is CASSSPGTGVHEQYF. Drawing the rest from reference TRBV5-6 and TRBJ2-7, the complete variable domain is DAGVTQSPTHLIKTRGQQVTLRCSPKSGHDTVSWYQQALGQGPQFIFQYYEEEERQRGNFPDRFSGHQFPNYSSELNVNALLLGDSALYLCASSSPGTGVHEQYFGPGTRLTVT.